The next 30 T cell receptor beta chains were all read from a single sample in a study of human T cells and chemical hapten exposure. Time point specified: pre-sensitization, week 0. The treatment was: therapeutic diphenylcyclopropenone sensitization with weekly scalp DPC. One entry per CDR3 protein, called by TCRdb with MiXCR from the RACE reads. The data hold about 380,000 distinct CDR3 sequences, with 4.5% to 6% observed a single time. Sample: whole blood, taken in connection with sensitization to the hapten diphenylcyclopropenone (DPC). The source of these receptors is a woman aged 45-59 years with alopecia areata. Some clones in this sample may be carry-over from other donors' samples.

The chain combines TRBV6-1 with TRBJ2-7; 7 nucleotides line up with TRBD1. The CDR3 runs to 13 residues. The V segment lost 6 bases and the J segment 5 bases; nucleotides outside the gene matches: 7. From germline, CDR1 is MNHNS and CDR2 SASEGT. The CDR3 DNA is TGTGCCAGCAGGGGGACAGTCCCGCACGAGCAGTACTTC. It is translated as CASRGTVPHEQYF.

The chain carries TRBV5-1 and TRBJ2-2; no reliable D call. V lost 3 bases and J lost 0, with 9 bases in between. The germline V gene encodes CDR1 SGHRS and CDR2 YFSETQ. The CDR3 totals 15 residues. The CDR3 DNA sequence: TGCGCCAGCAGCTGGATAGGAACGAACACCGGGGAGCTGTTTTTT. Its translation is CASSWIGTNTGELFF. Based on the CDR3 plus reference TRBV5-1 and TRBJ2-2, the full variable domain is KAGVTQTPRYLIKTRGQQVTLSCSPISGHRSVSWYQQTPGQGLQFLFEYFSETQRNKGNFPGRFSGRQFSNSRSEMNVSTLELGDSALYLCASSWIGTNTGELFFGEGSRLTVL.

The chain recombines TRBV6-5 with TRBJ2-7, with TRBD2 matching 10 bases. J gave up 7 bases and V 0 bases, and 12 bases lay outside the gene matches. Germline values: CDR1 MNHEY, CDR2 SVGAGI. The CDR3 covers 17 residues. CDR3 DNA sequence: TGTGCCAGCAGTTACTCTATCACTAGCGGGATAACGGGAGAGCAGTACTTC. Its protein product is CASSYSITSGITGEQYF.

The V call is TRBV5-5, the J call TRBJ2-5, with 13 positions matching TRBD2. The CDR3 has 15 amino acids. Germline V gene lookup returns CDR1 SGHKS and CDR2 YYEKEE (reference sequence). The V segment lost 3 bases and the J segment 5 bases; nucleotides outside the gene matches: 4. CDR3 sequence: CASSSGLAGRETQYF. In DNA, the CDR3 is TGTGCCAGCAGCTCGGGACTAGCGGGGCGGGAGACCCAGTACTTC.

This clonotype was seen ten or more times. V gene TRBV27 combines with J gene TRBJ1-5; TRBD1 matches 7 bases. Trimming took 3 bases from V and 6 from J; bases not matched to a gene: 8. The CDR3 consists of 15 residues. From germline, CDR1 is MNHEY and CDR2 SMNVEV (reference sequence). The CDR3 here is CASSLRQGVGQPQHF. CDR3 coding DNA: TGTGCCAGCAGTTTGCGTCAGGGGGTCGGTCAGCCCCAGCATTTT.

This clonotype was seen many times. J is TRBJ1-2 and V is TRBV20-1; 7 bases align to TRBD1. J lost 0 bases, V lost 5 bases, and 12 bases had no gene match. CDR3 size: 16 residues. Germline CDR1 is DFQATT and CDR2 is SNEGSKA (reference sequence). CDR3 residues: CSAVHRGLTSNYGYTF. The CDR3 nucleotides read TGCAGTGCTGTACACAGGGGTCTTACTTCTAACTATGGCTACACCTTC.

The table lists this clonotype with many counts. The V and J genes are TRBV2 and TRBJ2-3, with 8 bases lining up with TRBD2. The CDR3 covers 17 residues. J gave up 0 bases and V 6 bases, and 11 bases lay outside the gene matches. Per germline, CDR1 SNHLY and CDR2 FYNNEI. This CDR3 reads CASRTYSGGVSTDTQYF. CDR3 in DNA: TGTGCCAGCAGGACGTACAGCGGGGGAGTTAGCACAGATACGCAGTATTTT.

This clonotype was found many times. CDR3 DNA: TGTGCCAGCAGAGAGGATACGACCCAGTACTTC. Encoded protein: CASREDTTQYF. The rearrangement links TRBV27 to TRBJ2-5; no reliable D call. Germline V gene lookup returns CDR1 MNHEY and CDR2 SMNVEV (reference sequence). The CDR3 totals 11 residues. V was pared by 6 bases and J by 7 bases, with 9 bases between.

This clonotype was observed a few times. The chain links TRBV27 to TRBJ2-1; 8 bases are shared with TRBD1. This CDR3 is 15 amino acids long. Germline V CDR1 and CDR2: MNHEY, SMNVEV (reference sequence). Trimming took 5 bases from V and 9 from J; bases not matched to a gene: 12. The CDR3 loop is CASSPFPDRVSEQFF. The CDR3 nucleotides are TGTGCCAGCAGTCCCTTCCCGGACAGGGTTTCTGAGCAGTTCTTC.

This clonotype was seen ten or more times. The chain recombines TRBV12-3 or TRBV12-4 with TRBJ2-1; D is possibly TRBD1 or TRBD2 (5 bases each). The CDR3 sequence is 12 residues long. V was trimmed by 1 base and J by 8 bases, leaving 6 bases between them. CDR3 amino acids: CASSLGGYEQFF. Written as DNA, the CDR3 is TGTGCCAGCAGTTTAGGGGGGTATGAGCAGTTCTTC.

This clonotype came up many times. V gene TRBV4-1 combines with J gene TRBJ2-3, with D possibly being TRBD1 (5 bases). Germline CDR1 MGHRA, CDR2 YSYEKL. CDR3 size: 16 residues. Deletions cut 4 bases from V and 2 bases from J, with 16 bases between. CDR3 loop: CASSRQGQGSTDTQYF. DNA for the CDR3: TGCGCCAGCAGCCGCCAAGGCCAGGGATCCACAGATACGCAGTATTTT.

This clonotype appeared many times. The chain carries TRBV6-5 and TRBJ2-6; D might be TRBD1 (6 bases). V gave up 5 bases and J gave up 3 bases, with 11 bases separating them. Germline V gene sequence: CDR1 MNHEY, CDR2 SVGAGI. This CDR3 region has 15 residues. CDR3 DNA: TGTGCCAGCAGTCCAACAGGGTTTGGGGCCAACGTCCTGACTTTC. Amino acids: CASSPTGFGANVLTF.

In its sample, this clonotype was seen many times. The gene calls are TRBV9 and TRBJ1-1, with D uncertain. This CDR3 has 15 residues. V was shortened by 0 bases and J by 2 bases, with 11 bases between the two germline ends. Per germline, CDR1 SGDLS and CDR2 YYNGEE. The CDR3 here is CASSVDRAANTEAFF. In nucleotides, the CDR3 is TGTGCCAGCAGCGTAGATCGGGCAGCCAACACTGAAGCTTTCTTT. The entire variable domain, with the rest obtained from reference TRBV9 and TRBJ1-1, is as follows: DSGVTQTPKHLITATGQRVTLRCSPRSGDLSVYWYQQSLDQGLQFLIQYYNGEERAKGNILERFSAQQFPDLHSELNLSSLELGDSALYFCASSVDRAANTEAFFGQGTRLTVV.

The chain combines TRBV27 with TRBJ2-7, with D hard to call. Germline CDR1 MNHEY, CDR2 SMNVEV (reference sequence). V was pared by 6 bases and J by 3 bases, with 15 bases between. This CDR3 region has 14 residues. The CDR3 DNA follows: TGTGCCAGCAGAGGTGGGAATGAGAACTACGAGCAGTACTTC. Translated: CASRGGNENYEQYF.

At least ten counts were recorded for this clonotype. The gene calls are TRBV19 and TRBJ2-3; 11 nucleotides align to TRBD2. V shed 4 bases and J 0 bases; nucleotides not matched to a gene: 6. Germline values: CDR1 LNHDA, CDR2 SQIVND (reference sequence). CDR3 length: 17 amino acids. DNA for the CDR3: TGTGCCAGTAGTACGACTAGCGGGGAGTGGAGCACAGATACGCAGTATTTT. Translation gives CASSTTSGEWSTDTQYF.

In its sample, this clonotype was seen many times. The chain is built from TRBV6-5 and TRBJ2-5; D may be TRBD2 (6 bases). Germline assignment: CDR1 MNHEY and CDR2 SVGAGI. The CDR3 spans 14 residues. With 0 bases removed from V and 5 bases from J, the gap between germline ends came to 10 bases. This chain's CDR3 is CASSYSWGEETQYF. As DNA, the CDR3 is TGTGCCAGCAGTTACTCGTGGGGGGAGGAGACCCAGTACTTC.

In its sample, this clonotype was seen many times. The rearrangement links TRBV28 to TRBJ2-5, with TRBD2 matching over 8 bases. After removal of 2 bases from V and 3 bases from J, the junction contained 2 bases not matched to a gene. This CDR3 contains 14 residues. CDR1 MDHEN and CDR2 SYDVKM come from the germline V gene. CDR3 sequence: CASSLPGGKETQYF. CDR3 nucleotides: TGTGCCAGCAGTTTACCGGGAGGGAAAGAGACCCAGTACTTC.

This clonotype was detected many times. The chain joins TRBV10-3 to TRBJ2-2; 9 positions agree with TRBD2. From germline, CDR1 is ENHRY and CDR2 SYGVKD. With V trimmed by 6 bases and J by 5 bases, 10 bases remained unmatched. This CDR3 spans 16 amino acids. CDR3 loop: CAIRGRAGGRTGELFF. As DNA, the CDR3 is TGTGCCATCAGGGGACGAGCGGGAGGTCGGACCGGGGAGCTGTTTTTT.

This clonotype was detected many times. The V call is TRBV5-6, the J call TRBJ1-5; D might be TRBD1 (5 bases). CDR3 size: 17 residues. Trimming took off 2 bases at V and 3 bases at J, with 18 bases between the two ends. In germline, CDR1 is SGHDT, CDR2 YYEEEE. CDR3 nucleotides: TGTGCCAGCAGCTTCGCCAGGGAGGGGAGCTACAATCAGCCCCAGCATTTT. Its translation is CASSFAREGSYNQPQHF. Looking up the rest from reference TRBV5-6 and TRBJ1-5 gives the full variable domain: DAGVTQSPTHLIKTRGQQVTLRCSPKSGHDTVSWYQQALGQGPQFIFQYYEEEERQRGNFPDRFSGHQFPNYSSELNVNALLLGDSALYLCASSFAREGSYNQPQHFGDGTRLSIL.

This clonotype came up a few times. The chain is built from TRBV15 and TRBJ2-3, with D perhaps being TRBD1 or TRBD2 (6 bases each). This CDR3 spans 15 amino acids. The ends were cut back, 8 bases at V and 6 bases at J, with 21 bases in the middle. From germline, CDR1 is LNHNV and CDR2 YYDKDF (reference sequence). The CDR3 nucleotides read TGTGCCACCGTCTCGGGGGCTAGCGAGGAGGATACGCAGTATTTT. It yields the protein CATVSGASEEDTQYF.

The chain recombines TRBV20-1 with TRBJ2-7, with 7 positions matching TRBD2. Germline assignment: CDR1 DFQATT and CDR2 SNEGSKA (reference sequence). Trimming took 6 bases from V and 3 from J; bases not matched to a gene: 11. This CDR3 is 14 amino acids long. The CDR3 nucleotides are TGCAGTGCGCTCCAACCCTCGGGAGGCTACGAGCAGTACTTC. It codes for CSALQPSGGYEQYF.

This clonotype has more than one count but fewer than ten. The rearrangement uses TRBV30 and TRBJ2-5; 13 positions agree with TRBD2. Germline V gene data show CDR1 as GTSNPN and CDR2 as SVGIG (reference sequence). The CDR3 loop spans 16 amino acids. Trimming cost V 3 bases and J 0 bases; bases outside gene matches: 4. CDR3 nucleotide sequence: TGTGCCTGGAGCTGGGGGACTAGCGGGAACCAAGAGACCCAGTACTTC. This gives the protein CAWSWGTSGNQETQYF.

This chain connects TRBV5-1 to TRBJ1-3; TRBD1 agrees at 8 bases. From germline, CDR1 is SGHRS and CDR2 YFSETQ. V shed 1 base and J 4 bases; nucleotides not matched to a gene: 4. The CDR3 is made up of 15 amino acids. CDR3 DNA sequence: TGCGCCAGCAGCTTGAGGACAGGGTCCGGAAACACCATATATTTT. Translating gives CASSLRTGSGNTIYF.

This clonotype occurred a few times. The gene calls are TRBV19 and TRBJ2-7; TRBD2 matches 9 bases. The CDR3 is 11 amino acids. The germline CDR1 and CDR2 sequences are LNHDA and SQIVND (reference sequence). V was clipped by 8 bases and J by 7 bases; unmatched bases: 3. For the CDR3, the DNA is TGTGCCAGTGCGGGGGGGTATGAGCAGTACTTC. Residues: CASAGGYEQYF.

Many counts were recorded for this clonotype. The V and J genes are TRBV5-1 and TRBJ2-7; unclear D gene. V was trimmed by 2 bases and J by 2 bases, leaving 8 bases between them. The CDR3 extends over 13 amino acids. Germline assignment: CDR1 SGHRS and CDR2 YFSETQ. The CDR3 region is CASSFEPTYEQYF. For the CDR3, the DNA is TGCGCCAGCAGCTTCGAGCCCACCTACGAGCAGTACTTC.

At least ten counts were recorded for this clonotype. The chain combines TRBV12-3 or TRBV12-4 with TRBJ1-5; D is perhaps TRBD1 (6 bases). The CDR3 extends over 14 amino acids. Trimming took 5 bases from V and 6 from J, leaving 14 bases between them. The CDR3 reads CASSHRGGAQPQHF. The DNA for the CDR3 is TGTGCCAGCAGTCATCGGGGGGGGGCTCAGCCCCAGCATTTT.

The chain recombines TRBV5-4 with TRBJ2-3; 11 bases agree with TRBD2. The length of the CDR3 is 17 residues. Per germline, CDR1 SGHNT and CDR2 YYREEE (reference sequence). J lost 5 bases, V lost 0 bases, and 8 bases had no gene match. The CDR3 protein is CASSLGVAGGPIDTQYF. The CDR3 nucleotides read TGTGCCAGCAGCTTGGGGGTAGCGGGAGGGCCGATAGATACGCAGTATTTT. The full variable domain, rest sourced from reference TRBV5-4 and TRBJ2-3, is ETGVTQSPTHLIKTRGQQVTLRCSSQSGHNTVSWYQQALGQGPQFIFQYYREEENGRGNFPPRFSGLQFPNYSSELNVNALELDDSALYLCASSLGVAGGPIDTQYFGPGTRLTVL.

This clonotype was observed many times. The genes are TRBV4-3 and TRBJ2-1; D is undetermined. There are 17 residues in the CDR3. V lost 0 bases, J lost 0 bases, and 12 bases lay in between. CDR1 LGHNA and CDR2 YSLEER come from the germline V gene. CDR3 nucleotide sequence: TGCGCCAGCAGCCAAGATTGGAGCGAGTTCTCCTACAATGAGCAGTTCTTC. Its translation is CASSQDWSEFSYNEQFF.

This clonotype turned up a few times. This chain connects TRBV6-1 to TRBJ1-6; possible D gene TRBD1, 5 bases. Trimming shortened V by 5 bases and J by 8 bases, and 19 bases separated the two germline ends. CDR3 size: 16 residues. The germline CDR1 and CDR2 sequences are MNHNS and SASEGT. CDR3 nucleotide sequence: TGTGCCAGCAGTTCCCCCCGTGGCAGGGCTTATTCACCCCTCCACTTT. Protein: CASSSPRGRAYSPLHF.

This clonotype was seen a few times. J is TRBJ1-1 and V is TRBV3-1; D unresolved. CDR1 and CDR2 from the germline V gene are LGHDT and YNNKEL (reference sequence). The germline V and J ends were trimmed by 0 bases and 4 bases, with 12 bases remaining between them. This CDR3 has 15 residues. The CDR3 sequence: CASSQDSRWITEAFF. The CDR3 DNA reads TGTGCCAGCAGCCAAGACTCCAGATGGATCACTGAAGCTTTCTTT.